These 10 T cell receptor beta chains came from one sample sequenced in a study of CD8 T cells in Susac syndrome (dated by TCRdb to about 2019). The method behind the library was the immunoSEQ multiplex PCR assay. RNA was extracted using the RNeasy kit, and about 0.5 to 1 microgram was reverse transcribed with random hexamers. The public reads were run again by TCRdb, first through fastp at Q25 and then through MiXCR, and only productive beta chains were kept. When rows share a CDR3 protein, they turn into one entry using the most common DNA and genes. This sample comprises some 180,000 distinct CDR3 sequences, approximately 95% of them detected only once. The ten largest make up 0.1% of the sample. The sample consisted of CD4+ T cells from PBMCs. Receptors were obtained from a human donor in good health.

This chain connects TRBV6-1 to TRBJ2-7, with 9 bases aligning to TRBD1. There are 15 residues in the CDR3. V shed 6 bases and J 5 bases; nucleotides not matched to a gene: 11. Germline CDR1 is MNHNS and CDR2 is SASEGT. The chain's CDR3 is CASSHTGTGRNEQYF. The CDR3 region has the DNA TGTGCCAGCAGCCATACCGGGACAGGGAGGAACGAGCAGTACTTC.

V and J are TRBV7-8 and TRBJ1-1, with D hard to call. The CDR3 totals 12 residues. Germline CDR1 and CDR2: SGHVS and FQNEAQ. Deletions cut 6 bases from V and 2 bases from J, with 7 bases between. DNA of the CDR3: TGTGCCAGCAGGGACCCCAACACTGAAGCTTTCTTT. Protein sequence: CASRDPNTEAFF.

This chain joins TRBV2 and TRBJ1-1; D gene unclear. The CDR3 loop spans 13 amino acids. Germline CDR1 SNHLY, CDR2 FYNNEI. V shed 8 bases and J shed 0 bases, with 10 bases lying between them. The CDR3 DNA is TGTGCCAGCTCCCTTTTGATGAACACTGAAGCTTTCTTT. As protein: CASSLLMNTEAFF.

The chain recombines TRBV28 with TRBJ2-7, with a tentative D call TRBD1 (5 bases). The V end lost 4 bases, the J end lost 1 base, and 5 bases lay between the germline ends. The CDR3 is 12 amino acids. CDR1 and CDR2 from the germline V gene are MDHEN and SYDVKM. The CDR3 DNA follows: TGTGCCAGCAGTTCAGGGTCCTACGAGCAGTACGTC. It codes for CASSSGSYEQYV.

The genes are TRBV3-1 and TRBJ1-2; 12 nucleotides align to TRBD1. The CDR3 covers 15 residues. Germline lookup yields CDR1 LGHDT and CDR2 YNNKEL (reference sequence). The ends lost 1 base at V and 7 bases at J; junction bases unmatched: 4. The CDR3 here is CASSQVGTGGTGYTF. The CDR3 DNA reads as TGTGCCAGCAGCCAAGTAGGGACAGGGGGCACTGGCTACACCTTC.

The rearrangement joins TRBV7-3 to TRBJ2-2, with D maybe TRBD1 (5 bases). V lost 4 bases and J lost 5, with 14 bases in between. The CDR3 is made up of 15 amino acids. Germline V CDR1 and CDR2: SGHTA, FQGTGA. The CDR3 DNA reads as TGTGCCAGCAGCTACCGGAGAGCAGGGACCGGGGAGCTGTTTTTT. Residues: CASSYRRAGTGELFF.

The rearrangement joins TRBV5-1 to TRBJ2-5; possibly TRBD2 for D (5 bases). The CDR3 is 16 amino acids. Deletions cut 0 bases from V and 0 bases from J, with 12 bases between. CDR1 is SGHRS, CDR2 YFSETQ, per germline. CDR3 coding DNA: TGCGCCAGCAGCTTGGGGGCCGGGGAATACCAAGAGACCCAGTACTTC. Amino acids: CASSLGAGEYQETQYF.

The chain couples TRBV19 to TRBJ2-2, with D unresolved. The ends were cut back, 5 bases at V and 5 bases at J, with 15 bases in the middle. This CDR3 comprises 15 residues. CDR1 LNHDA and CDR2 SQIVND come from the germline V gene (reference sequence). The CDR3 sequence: CASSGKGFPTGELFF. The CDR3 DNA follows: TGTGCCAGTAGTGGGAAGGGATTCCCGACCGGGGAGCTGTTTTTT.

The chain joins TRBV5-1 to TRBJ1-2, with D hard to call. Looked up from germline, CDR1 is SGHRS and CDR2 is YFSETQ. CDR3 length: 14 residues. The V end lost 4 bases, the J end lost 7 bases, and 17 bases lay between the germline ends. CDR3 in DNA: TGCGCCAGCAGCCTGACCCAAATTTCCCGTGGCTACACCTTC. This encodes CASSLTQISRGYTF.

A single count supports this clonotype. The CDR3 sequence: CASSSNRDWSLEQYF. The CDR3, as DNA: TGTGCCAGCAGCTCGAACCGGGACTGGTCTCTGGAGCAGTACTTC. V is TRBV7-9 and J is TRBJ2-7, with a weak D call TRBD2 (6 bases). The CDR3 covers 15 residues. Germline V gene data show CDR1 as SEHNR and CDR2 as FQNEAQ (reference sequence). The V end lost 4 bases, the J end lost 7 bases, and 20 bases lay between the germline ends.